These 25 T cell receptor beta chains came from one sample sequenced in a study of identical twins. TCRdb called the 5' RACE reads again in MiXCR, with one record for every CDR3 protein. The data hold approximately 700,000 distinct CDR3 sequences, with 15% to 20% observed a single time. These data are also associated with another study on T cells expressing NK-cell markers.

The sequenced sample consisted of PBMCs. The receptors stem from a woman younger than 35 in good health.

Here the CDR3 reads CASSFSVGTGGADTEAFF. The CDR3 nucleotides read TGCGCCAGCAGCTTTTCGGTGGGGACAGGGGGCGCCGACACTGAAGCTTTCTTT. This rearrangement joins TRBV5-1 to TRBJ1-1; 12 bases fit TRBD1. Trimming took 2 bases from V and 3 from J; bases not matched to a gene: 11. The CDR3 is 18 residues long. Germline assignment: CDR1 SGHRS and CDR2 YFSETQ.

This clonotype was detected only a few times. The rearrangement joins TRBV6-5 to TRBJ2-1, with D perhaps TRBD2 (5 bases). The ends were cut back, 0 bases at V and 5 bases at J, with 17 bases in the middle. The germline gives CDR1 MNHEY, CDR2 SVGAGI. The CDR3 is 17 residues long. The DNA for the CDR3 is TGTGCCAGCAGTTACTCGACTGTCGGAGGACCCGACAATGAGCAGTTCTTC. Residues: CASSYSTVGGPDNEQFF.

The chain has TRBV10-1 and TRBJ2-2, with 11 positions matching TRBD2. Germline V CDR1 and CDR2: WNHNN, SYGVQD (reference sequence). The CDR3 length is 13 residues. The V gene end was trimmed by 9 bases and the J gene end by 3 bases; junction bases not matched to a gene: 0. CDR3 nucleotides: TGCGCCAGACTAGCGGGGGACACCGGGGAGCTGTTTTTT. It specifies CARLAGDTGELFF.

This clonotype was observed a handful of times. The gene calls are TRBV5-5 and TRBJ2-2; 9 bases are shared with TRBD1. V lost 1 base to trimming and J lost 6 bases; unmatched junction nucleotides: 7. The germline gives CDR1 SGHKS, CDR2 YYEKEE (reference sequence). This CDR3 contains 16 residues. The CDR3 loop is CASSLFWTGESGELFF. The CDR3 DNA reads as TGTGCCAGCAGCTTGTTTTGGACAGGGGAATCCGGGGAGCTGTTTTTT.

This clonotype has only a few counts. The V call is TRBV20-1, the J call TRBJ2-7; D uncertain. Germline V gene data show CDR1 as DFQATT and CDR2 as SNEGSKA (reference sequence). This CDR3 has 14 residues. The V end lost 2 bases, the J end lost 3 bases, and 14 bases lay between the germline ends. The CDR3 is CSARPSESLYEQYF. The CDR3 DNA sequence: TGCAGTGCTAGACCCTCCGAGTCGCTCTACGAGCAGTACTTC.

This clonotype has more than one count but fewer than ten. The chain employs TRBV2 and TRBJ1-5; 7 bases match TRBD1. This CDR3 contains 13 residues. The V gene's germline CDR1 is SNHLY and CDR2 FYNNEI. V was pared by 10 bases and J by 5 bases, with 8 bases of the junction left unmatched. Here the CDR3 reads CAIQDRRDQPQHF. CDR3 DNA sequence: TGTGCCATTCAGGACAGGCGCGATCAGCCCCAGCATTTT. The variable domain in full, completed from reference TRBV2 and TRBJ1-5, reads EPEVTQTPSHQVTQMGQEVILRCVPISNHLYFYWYRQILGQKVEFLVSFYNNEISEKSEIFDDQFSVERPDGSNFTLKIRSTKLEDSAMYFCAIQDRRDQPQHFGDGTRLSIL.

This clonotype occurred a few times. V is TRBV4-3 and J is TRBJ2-7; the match to TRBD2 covers 8 bases. J was trimmed by 0 bases and V by 6 bases; bases with no gene match: 13. The CDR3 consists of 17 residues. From germline, CDR1 is LGHNA and CDR2 YSLEER. CDR3 coding DNA: TGCGCCAGCAGTCGAAACCTAGGGCGGGAGGTCTCCTACGAGCAGTACTTC. Translated: CASSRNLGREVSYEQYF.

This chain's CDR3 is CASRTITLTDTQYF. The CDR3 coding sequence is TGTGCCAGCCGGACTATCACCCTCACAGATACGCAGTATTTT. The chain links TRBV6-2 or TRBV6-3 to TRBJ2-3; maybe TRBD2 (6 bases). CDR1 and CDR2 (germline): MNHEY, SVGEGT. This CDR3 contains 14 residues. V was cut by 8 bases and J by 2 bases, with 14 bases left in between.

The genes are TRBV20-1 and TRBJ2-7; no reliable D call. CDR1 DFQATT and CDR2 SNEGSKA come from the germline V gene (reference sequence). The CDR3 covers 12 residues. Trimming cost V 3 bases and J 4 bases, with 10 bases left between them. The CDR3 here is CSASFVGYEQYF. CDR3 bases: TGCAGTGCTAGCTTTGTGGGGTACGAGCAGTACTTC.

The chain links TRBV12-3 or TRBV12-4 to TRBJ2-1, with TRBD2 matching 8 bases. The CDR3 consists of 13 residues. V dropped 4 bases and J dropped 9; count of bases not matched to a gene: 5. This CDR3 is CASSYGLAGEQFF. The CDR3 nucleotides are TGTGCCAGCAGTTATGGACTAGCTGGTGAGCAGTTCTTC.

The V gene is TRBV6-5, the J gene TRBJ2-3, with 7 bases that match TRBD2. Germline CDR1 reads MNHEY; CDR2 reads SVGAGI. The CDR3 is 18 amino acids. The V and J ends lost 4 bases and 4 bases, in that order; junction bases with no gene match: 17. The CDR3 protein is CASSSGPYMGGRADTQYF. The CDR3 coding sequence is TGTGCCAGCAGTTCCGGACCCTATATGGGAGGGAGGGCAGATACGCAGTATTTT.

This clonotype was picked up a small number of times. The chain recombines TRBV7-2 with TRBJ2-1; D perhaps matches TRBD2 (5 bases). Germline V CDR1 and CDR2: SGHTA, FQGNSA. There are 16 residues in the CDR3. V lost 1 base and J lost 5, with 15 bases in between. The CDR3 region has the DNA TGTGCCAGCAGCTTAGTAGTTGGGAGACTTAACAATGAGCAGTTCTTC. This sequence encodes CASSLVVGRLNNEQFF.

This sequence joins TRBV5-1 and TRBJ2-2, with 9 bases that match TRBD1. Unmatched junction bases numbered 17, after V lost 6 bases and J lost 5 bases. CDR1 is SGHRS, CDR2 YFSETQ, per germline. The CDR3 sequence is 18 residues long. The CDR3 reads CASTLPGQGGVWTGELFF. For the CDR3, the DNA is TGCGCCAGCACCTTACCGGGACAGGGTGGAGTTTGGACCGGGGAGCTGTTTTTT.

There are a few counts of this clonotype. The V call is TRBV20-1, the J call TRBJ2-5, with 8 bases lining up with TRBD1. Germline loops: CDR1 DFQATT, CDR2 SNEGSKA (reference sequence). Germline trimming cut 3 bases from V and 5 bases from J; bases unmatched to any gene: 8. The CDR3 has 14 amino acids. This CDR3 reads CSASVDRDGETQYF. The CDR3 nucleotides read TGCAGTGCTAGTGTGGACAGGGATGGGGAGACCCAGTACTTC.

This clonotype was seen a few times. The chain has TRBV6-2 or TRBV6-3 and TRBJ2-7, with 7 bases lining up with TRBD2. CDR1 is MNHEY, CDR2 SVGEGT, per germline. The CDR3 is 15 residues long. The junction had 9 bases not matched to a gene; V was cut back by 6 bases and J by 1 base. As DNA, the CDR3 is TGTGCCAGCAGCAGGGTCCTAGCGGTTTCCTACGAGCAGTACTTC. Encoded protein: CASSRVLAVSYEQYF.

In this sample, this clonotype turned up a few times. CDR3 nucleotides: TGCGCCAGCAGCACTACAGGGTACTCACCCCTCCACTTT. Its translation: CASSTTGYSPLHF. The chain is built from TRBV5-1 and TRBJ1-6, with TRBD1 as a possible D gene (6 bases). Between the trimmed V and J ends, which lost 4 bases and 10 bases, there was a span of 12 bases. The germline gives CDR1 SGHRS, CDR2 YFSETQ. The CDR3 extends over 13 amino acids.

The V and J genes are TRBV29-1 and TRBJ2-5, with 7 positions matching TRBD2. V trimming: 6 bases; J trimming: 3 bases; junction bases outside the gene matches: 4. Germline loops: CDR1 SQVTM, CDR2 ANQGSEA. The CDR3 has 12 residues. In DNA, the CDR3 is TGCAGCGTGAGACTAGCCGAAGAGACCCAGTACTTC. This encodes CSVRLAEETQYF.

A few counts support this clonotype. V usage is TRBV24-1 and J usage is TRBJ1-2; TRBD1 matches at 7 bases. The V and J ends lost 0 bases and 14 bases, in that order; junction bases with no gene match: 8. The germline gives CDR1 KGHDR, CDR2 SFDVKD. The CDR3 extends over 13 amino acids. CDR3 residues: CATSDLQDRRFTF. CDR3 in DNA: TGTGCCACCAGTGATTTGCAGGACAGGAGGTTTACCTTC.

This clonotype was seen many times. This chain links TRBV12-3 or TRBV12-4 with TRBJ1-5, with D maybe TRBD1 (5 bases). The CDR3 has 14 residues. V shed 7 bases and J shed 4 bases, with 14 bases lying between them. The CDR3 nucleotides are TGTGCCAGCAATCTAATGGGGGGGAATCAGCCCCAGCATTTT. It specifies CASNLMGGNQPQHF.

This clonotype was found a few times. This chain's CDR3 is CATSGRGPGQGSNYGYTF. The CDR3 DNA follows: TGTGCCACCAGCGGACGAGGTCCGGGACAGGGGTCCAACTATGGCTACACCTTC. The chain carries TRBV15 and TRBJ1-2, with TRBD1 identical over 10 bases. The CDR3 runs to 18 residues. V was clipped by 5 bases and J by 2 bases; unmatched bases: 14. The germline V gene encodes CDR1 LNHNV and CDR2 YYDKDF (reference sequence).

The chain employs TRBV20-1 and TRBJ1-2; D unclear. The CDR3 runs 13 residues. V lost 5 bases, J lost 7 bases, and 17 bases lay in between. Germline V CDR1 and CDR2: DFQATT, SNEGSKA (reference sequence). Here the CDR3 reads CSAQSQPPRGYTF. CDR3 nucleotide sequence: TGCAGTGCTCAATCTCAGCCTCCCCGTGGCTACACCTTC.

This clonotype was seen a few times. This sequence joins TRBV10-1 and TRBJ2-2; TRBD1 matches at 8 bases. The junction had 5 bases not matched to a gene; V was cut back by 7 bases and J by 1 base. Germline CDR1 is WNHNN and CDR2 is SYGVQD (reference sequence). This CDR3 is built from 15 residues. The CDR3: CASTTGTGNTGELFF. The CDR3, as DNA: TGCGCCAGCACAACCGGGACAGGGAACACCGGGGAGCTGTTTTTT.

The table lists this clonotype with a few counts. The chain uses TRBV5-1 and TRBJ2-2, with D perhaps matching TRBD1 or TRBD2 (5 bases each). Per the germline V gene, CDR1 is SGHRS and CDR2 is YFSETQ. The CDR3 runs to 16 residues. Trimming left V 1 base short and J 0 bases short, with 10 bases between. CDR3 DNA sequence: TGCGCCAGCAGCTTGTCCGGGGACGCGAACACCGGGGAGCTGTTTTTT. It specifies CASSLSGDANTGELFF.

This sequence joins TRBV7-2 and TRBJ2-1; D possibly corresponds to TRBD1 (5 bases). The CDR3 is 21 amino acids. From germline, CDR1 is SGHTA and CDR2 FQGNSA. The germline V and J ends were trimmed by 1 base and 6 bases, with 31 bases remaining between them. The CDR3 DNA sequence: TGTGCCAGCAGCTTAGGGCCTGGCAGGTTAGCCCCAGGCAGGGCCCTCAATGAGCAGTTCTTC. Amino acid sequence: CASSLGPGRLAPGRALNEQFF.

The chain joins TRBV6-1 to TRBJ2-5; 7 bases align to TRBD2. The CDR3 runs 12 residues. Germline V lookup: CDR1 MNHNS, CDR2 SASEGT. Trimming at V came to 10 bases and at J to 4 bases, leaving 6 bases not matched to a gene. The CDR3 DNA reads as TGTGCCACCAAGCGGGGTTCAGAGACCCAGTACTTC. Its translation: CATKRGSETQYF.